The 26 T cell receptor beta chains listed next were all sequenced from one sample in a study of T-cell reconstitution after alpha-beta-depleted transplantation in children. This sample's TCRbeta library carried unique molecular identifier barcodes. TCRdb fed the PCR reads into MiXCR, producing one record per CDR3 protein. The sample includes roughly 220,000 distinct CDR3 sequences, 9.7% of them seen just once. The starting material was PBMCs from the stem cell graft donor, obtained from the stem cell graft. All receptors derive from a human donor who donated a stem cell graft to a child with SCID.

This clonotype has only a few counts. This rearrangement joins TRBV25-1 to TRBJ2-2; D call uncertain. The CDR3 has 13 amino acids. V was trimmed by 4 bases and J by 7 bases, leaving 10 bases between them. Germline values: CDR1 MGHDK, CDR2 SYGVNS. The CDR3 sequence: CASSVEWIGELFF. CDR3 bases: TGTGCCAGCAGTGTCGAGTGGATCGGGGAGCTGTTTTTT. The whole variable domain, filled in from reference TRBV25-1 and TRBJ2-2, reads EADIYQTPRYLVIGTGKKITLECSQTMGHDKMYWYQQDPGMELHLIHYSYGVNSTEKGDLSSESTVSRIRTEHFPLTLESARPSHTSQYLCASSVEWIGELFFGEGSRLTVL.

This clonotype showed up many times. The chain uses TRBV20-1 and TRBJ2-2; D unclear. CDR1 and CDR2 (germline): DFQATT, SNEGSKA (reference sequence). V lost 2 bases and J 1 base, leaving 2 bases between the germline ends. This CDR3 comprises 12 residues. The CDR3 DNA is TGCAGTGCTAGATGGAACACCGGGGAGCTGTTTTTT. Translation: CSARWNTGELFF.

There are many counts of this clonotype. The chain employs TRBV5-5 and TRBJ2-1; 9 bases are shared with TRBD1. V lost 1 base, J lost 9 bases, and 11 bases stayed unmatched. The CDR3 has 16 amino acids. Germline lookup yields CDR1 SGHKS and CDR2 YYEKEE (reference sequence). DNA for the CDR3: TGTGCCAGCAGCTTGTGGGGACAGGGTAAGAATCGTGAGCAGTTCTTC. Amino acids: CASSLWGQGKNREQFF.

Ten or more counts support this clonotype. The V gene is TRBV12-3 or TRBV12-4, the J gene TRBJ1-2; the match to TRBD1 covers 9 bases. The length of the CDR3 is 14 residues. The V segment lost 5 bases and the J segment 5 bases; nucleotides outside the gene matches: 6. CDR3 DNA: TGTGCCAGCAGTCAAGGGACAGGGTCATATGGCTACACCTTC. Translating gives CASSQGTGSYGYTF.

The table lists this clonotype with many counts. The CDR3 DNA follows: TGTGCCAGCAGCCAGGGCAGGGGCCAAGAGACCCAGTACTTC. Amino acid sequence: CASSQGRGQETQYF. The chain recombines TRBV2 with TRBJ2-5; tentatively, D is TRBD1 (6 bases). The CDR3 runs to 14 residues. CDR1 SNHLY and CDR2 FYNNEI come from the germline V gene. Between the trimmed V and J ends, which lost 6 bases and 1 base, there was a span of 12 bases. Based on the CDR3 plus reference TRBV2 and TRBJ2-5, the full variable domain is EPEVTQTPSHQVTQMGQEVILRCVPISNHLYFYWYRQILGQKVEFLVSFYNNEISEKSEIFDDQFSVERPDGSNFTLKIRSTKLEDSAMYFCASSQGRGQETQYFGPGTRLLVL.

This clonotype was seen at least ten times. The chain is built from TRBV10-2 and TRBJ2-3, with D perhaps TRBD2 (6 bases). The CDR3 totals 15 residues. CDR1 and CDR2 from the germline V gene are WSHSY and SAAADI. The V gene lost 4 bases and the J gene lost 3 bases, with 14 bases spanning the gap. The CDR3 region is CASSAGGFATDTQYF. CDR3 nucleotide sequence: TGCGCCAGCAGTGCTGGGGGGTTCGCGACAGATACGCAGTATTTT.

This clonotype was recorded once. The V call is TRBV12-3 or TRBV12-4, the J call TRBJ1-1; TRBD1 matches 8 bases. V shed 5 bases and J 6 bases; nucleotides not matched to a gene: 5. This CDR3 has 13 amino acids. CDR3 sequence (DNA): TGTGCCAGCAGTGAACGGACAGGGTCTGAAGCTTTCTTT. Amino acids: CASSERTGSEAFF.

This clonotype was seen repeatedly, ten times or more. The chain has TRBV27 and TRBJ2-7; TRBD1 agrees at 9 bases. The germline V gene encodes CDR1 MNHEY and CDR2 SMNVEV (reference sequence). The length of the CDR3 is 12 residues. V lost 5 bases to trimming and J lost 11 bases; unmatched junction nucleotides: 7. The CDR3 reads CASSKFGDREYF. The CDR3 nucleotides read TGTGCCAGCAGTAAATTTGGGGACAGGGAGTACTTC.

This clonotype was recorded many times. V gene TRBV7-8 combines with J gene TRBJ2-2; no firm D call. Trimming removed 3 bases at V and 1 base at J, with 9 bases between. CDR3 size: 15 residues. Germline loops: CDR1 SGHVS, CDR2 FQNEAQ. This chain's CDR3 is CASSFWAQNTGELFF. The CDR3 nucleotides read TGTGCCAGCAGCTTTTGGGCCCAGAACACCGGGGAGCTGTTTTTT.

The chain employs TRBV11-2 and TRBJ2-5; D remains ambiguous. The CDR3 has 14 residues. Germline loops: CDR1 SGHAT, CDR2 FQNNGV. Between the trimmed V and J ends, which lost 0 bases and 5 bases, there was a span of 10 bases. The CDR3 spells CASSLDPGGETQYF. CDR3 sequence (DNA): TGTGCCAGCAGCTTAGATCCCGGTGGGGAGACCCAGTACTTC.

At least ten counts were recorded for this clonotype. The chain is built from TRBV5-5 and TRBJ1-1; TRBD1 might be the D (6 bases). CDR1 and CDR2 from the germline V gene are SGHKS and YYEKEE (reference sequence). This CDR3 comprises 14 residues. Between the trimmed V and J ends, which lost 0 bases and 5 bases, there was a span of 11 bases. The CDR3 sequence: CASSLDGGRTEAFF. CDR3 nucleotide sequence: TGTGCCAGCAGCTTGGACGGGGGCAGGACTGAAGCTTTCTTT.

The rearrangement uses TRBV5-1 and TRBJ1-1, with D possibly being TRBD1 (5 bases). CDR3 length equals 15 residues. Germline CDR1 is SGHRS and CDR2 is YFSETQ. V was pared by 4 bases and J by 0 bases, with 13 bases between. The CDR3 bases are TGCGCCAGCAGCCCCGAGGGGAACTTGAACACTGAAGCTTTCTTT. Translation: CASSPEGNLNTEAFF.

The chain uses TRBV30 and TRBJ2-2; 9 nucleotides match TRBD2. The germline V gene has CDR1 GTSNPN and CDR2 SVGIG (reference sequence). The V and J ends lost 4 bases and 4 bases, in that order; junction bases with no gene match: 7. The CDR3 spans 15 residues. The CDR3 is CAWTYSGGGTGELFF. DNA of the CDR3: TGTGCCTGGACTTATAGCGGGGGTGGCACCGGGGAGCTGTTTTTT.

V is TRBV20-1 and J is TRBJ1-1; TRBD1 might be the D (6 bases). V lost 5 bases, J lost 0 bases, and 16 bases lay in between. Germline V CDR1 and CDR2: DFQATT, SNEGSKA (reference sequence). This CDR3 contains 15 residues. CDR3 in amino acids: CSAPRMDSLNTEAFF. The CDR3 DNA reads TGCAGTGCTCCCCGTATGGACAGTTTGAACACTGAAGCTTTCTTT.

The table lists this clonotype with many counts. The V call is TRBV20-1, the J call TRBJ1-2; D is ambiguous. Germline lookup yields CDR1 DFQATT and CDR2 SNEGSKA (reference sequence). The CDR3 totals 11 residues. Trimming shortened V by 8 bases and J by 3 bases, and 10 bases separated the two germline ends. This CDR3 reads CSPPGDYGYTF. In nucleotides, the CDR3 is TGCAGTCCCCCCGGGGACTATGGCTACACCTTC.

This clonotype was seen many times. This chain uses TRBV20-1 with TRBJ1-2; 11 bases agree with TRBD1. V dropped 5 bases and J dropped 6; count of bases not matched to a gene: 5. Germline V CDR1 and CDR2: DFQATT, SNEGSKA (reference sequence). The CDR3 has 13 amino acids. The CDR3 sequence: CSASSDRGHGYTF. The DNA of the CDR3 is TGCAGTGCTTCGTCGGACAGGGGGCATGGCTACACCTTC.

The gene calls are TRBV5-1 and TRBJ1-2, with D perhaps TRBD1 (5 bases). Germline loops: CDR1 SGHRS, CDR2 YFSETQ. Trimming cost V 1 base and J 0 bases, with 10 bases left between them. The CDR3 loop spans 15 amino acids. CDR3: CASSLTRGANYGYTF. CDR3 coding DNA: TGCGCCAGCAGCTTGACAAGGGGAGCTAACTATGGCTACACCTTC.

In this sample, this clonotype turned up many times. CDR3 in DNA: TGCAGTGCTCCACCCCCATGGTACTATGGCTACACCTTC. This sequence encodes CSAPPPWYYGYTF. This chain uses TRBV20-1 with TRBJ1-2; D uncertain. Germline V gene data show CDR1 as DFQATT and CDR2 as SNEGSKA (reference sequence). V was trimmed by 5 bases and J by 3 bases, leaving 13 bases between them. CDR3 length: 13 residues.

Many counts were recorded for this clonotype. The CDR3 DNA reads TGCGCCAGCAGCTTCGGGGGAACAACTAATGAAAAACTGTTTTTT. Its translation: CASSFGGTTNEKLFF. The chain links TRBV5-1 to TRBJ1-4, with a possible D match to TRBD1 (5 bases). Germline V gives CDR1 SGHRS, CDR2 YFSETQ. The CDR3 has 15 residues. V was trimmed by 2 bases and J by 0 bases, leaving 8 bases between them.

This clonotype has ten or more counts. V usage is TRBV5-1 and J usage is TRBJ1-1, with unresolved D. Germline V lookup: CDR1 SGHRS, CDR2 YFSETQ. This CDR3 is 13 amino acids long. V was cut by 1 base and J by 3 bases, with 7 bases left in between. CDR3 in amino acids: CASSLIGDTEAFF. CDR3 coding DNA: TGCGCCAGCAGCTTGATCGGGGACACTGAAGCTTTCTTT. Full variable domain (missing parts from reference TRBV5-1 and TRBJ1-1): KAGVTQTPRYLIKTRGQQVTLSCSPISGHRSVSWYQQTPGQGLQFLFEYFSETQRNKGNFPGRFSGRQFSNSRSEMNVSTLELGDSALYLCASSLIGDTEAFFGQGTRLTVV.

This clonotype was seen at least ten times. This chain uses TRBV4-2 with TRBJ2-5, with 8 bases lining up with TRBD2. Germline V lookup: CDR1 LGHNA, CDR2 YNFKEQ. This CDR3 contains 16 residues. The junction had 6 bases not matched to a gene; V was cut back by 1 base and J by 2 bases. The chain's CDR3 is CASSQGSGGAQETQYF. The CDR3 nucleotides read TGTGCCAGCAGCCAAGGCAGCGGGGGAGCACAAGAGACCCAGTACTTC.

The rearrangement uses TRBV20-1 and TRBJ1-5, with 8 positions matching TRBD1. V trimming: 3 bases; J trimming: 5 bases; junction bases outside the gene matches: 6. The germline CDR1 and CDR2 sequences are DFQATT and SNEGSKA (reference sequence). This CDR3 spans 14 amino acids. This CDR3 reads CSARTGAPDQPQHF. CDR3 nucleotide sequence: TGCAGTGCTAGGACAGGGGCGCCGGATCAGCCCCAGCATTTT.

Comment on this clonotype: One end of the junction fails to match germline, which may point to a read error. This chain connects TRBV5-1 to TRBJ2-7; D gene ambiguous. The CDR3 runs 14 residues. Germline V gives CDR1 SGHRS, CDR2 YFSETQ. CDR3 nucleotides: TGCGCCAGCAGCTTGGACAGCCCAACCTACGAGCAGGACTTC. It encodes CASSLDSPTYEQDF.

This clonotype was seen a handful of times. V gene TRBV19 combines with J gene TRBJ2-4; 8 bases map to TRBD1. The germline gives CDR1 LNHDA, CDR2 SQIVND (reference sequence). The CDR3 length is 16 residues. The V gene end was trimmed by 6 bases and the J gene end by 0 bases; junction bases not matched to a gene: 7. CDR3: CASSETGGKAKNIQYF. CDR3 coding DNA: TGTGCCAGTAGCGAAACAGGGGGTAAAGCCAAAAACATTCAGTACTTC.

This chain joins TRBV3-1 and TRBJ2-5; a weak D match, TRBD1 (6 bases). The germline CDR1 and CDR2 sequences are LGHDT and YNNKEL (reference sequence). V was pared by 2 bases and J by 4 bases, with 20 bases between. The CDR3 has 17 residues. CDR3 sequence (DNA): TGTGCCAGCAGCCAAATCCCGGGTGGGACATTGGCAGAGACCCAGTACTTC. This gives the protein CASSQIPGGTLAETQYF.

This clonotype was counted many times. J is TRBJ2-6 and V is TRBV12-3 or TRBV12-4, with a weak D call TRBD2 (6 bases). Trimming removed 3 bases at V and 3 bases at J, with 9 bases between. This CDR3 is built from 15 residues. In DNA, the CDR3 is TGTGCCAGCAGTTTCGGGGGATTTGGGGCCAACGTCCTGACTTTC. Protein product: CASSFGGFGANVLTF.